This TCR beta chain derives from a study of T cells after posttransplantation cyclophosphamide. CDR1 SGHRS and CDR2 YFSETQ come from the germline V gene. This CDR3 region has 15 residues. The trim removed 7 bases at V and 7 bases at J, leaving 13 bases unmatched. TCRdb keeps only in-frame clones here, not all; method: immunoSEQ multiplex PCR. This table holds about 28,000 clones, roughly 88% found once. The sequencing sample was made of PBMCs. The clonotype was recovered from a man aged 45-60 years. The V gene is TRBV5-1, the J gene TRBJ2-3; the match to TRBD1 covers 9 bases. The CDR3 sequence is CASRRTGGELYTQYF. The CDR3, as DNA: TGCGCCAGCCGGAGAACAGGGGGCGAGTTATATACGCAGTATTTT.